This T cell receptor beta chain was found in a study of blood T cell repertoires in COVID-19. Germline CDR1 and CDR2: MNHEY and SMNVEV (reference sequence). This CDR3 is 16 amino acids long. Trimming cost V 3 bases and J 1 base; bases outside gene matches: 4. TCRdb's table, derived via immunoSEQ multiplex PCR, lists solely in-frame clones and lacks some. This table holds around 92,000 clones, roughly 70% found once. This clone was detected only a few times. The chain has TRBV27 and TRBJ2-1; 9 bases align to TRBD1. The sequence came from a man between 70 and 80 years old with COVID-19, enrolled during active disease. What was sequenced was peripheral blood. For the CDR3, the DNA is TGTGCCAGCAGTTTTTCCGGGACAGGGTCCTACAATGAGCAGTTCTTC. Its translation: CASSFSGTGSYNEQFF.